This T cell receptor (beta chain) emerged from a study of shared clonotypes between healthy human individuals. Repertoires were generated with immunoSEQ multiplex PCR, while TCRdb's copy carries only in-frame clones and drops some. Among some 2,000,000 clones, roughly 96% were seen once, and the ten largest hold 0.13%. Turning to this clone: The antigen is undetermined.

CDR3 length: 10 residues. V shed 4 bases and J shed 5 bases, with 2 bases lying between them. Per germline, CDR1 MGHDK and CDR2 SYGVNS. Study-wide results and caveats: Shared clonotypes across all four donors exceeded non-shared ones in generation probability.

Sequencing was carried out using naive CD4+ T cells sorted from blood. Subset of the sample: CD45RA+ positively selected. The receptor's source is a man aged 18-30 years in good health. The chain couples TRBV25-1 to TRBJ2-5; D is unclear. CDR3 loop: CASSGETQYF. In DNA form, the CDR3 reads TGTGCCAGCAGTGGGGAGACCCAGTACTTC.